The 18 T cell receptor beta chains listed next were all sequenced from one sample in a study of response to subunit inactivated influenza vaccine. From the RT-PCR reads, TCRdb called clonotypes with MiXCR, one entry per CDR3 protein. The table lists some 600,000 distinct CDR3 sequences, 14% of them singletons. Here the sequenced sample was PBMCs from blood, taken roughly 15 days before vaccination. The receptors originated from a man aged 45-65 years who received an inactivated influenza vaccine.

V is TRBV29-1 and J is TRBJ1-4, with D maybe TRBD1 (5 bases). Germline V gene lookup returns CDR1 SQVTM and CDR2 ANQGSEA. The CDR3 runs to 12 residues. V was trimmed by 7 bases and J by 8 bases, leaving 14 bases between them. The DNA of the CDR3 is TGCAGCGCAGGGTCGAGTAGGGAAAAACTGTTTTTT. Translated, it gives CSAGSSREKLFF.

This clonotype was detected ten times or more. The chain couples TRBV6-2 or TRBV6-3 to TRBJ2-4; D gene uncertain. The CDR3 totals 14 residues. With 8 bases removed from V and 0 bases from J, the gap between germline ends came to 11 bases. CDR1 and CDR2 from the germline V gene are MNHEY and SVGEGT. CDR3 region: CASADDLAKNIQYF. CDR3 in DNA: TGTGCCAGCGCGGACGACCTAGCCAAAAACATTCAGTACTTC.

This clonotype was counted between two and nine times. The chain recombines TRBV15 with TRBJ2-3; a possible D gene is TRBD1 (5 bases). The CDR3 is 14 residues long. V dropped 8 bases and J dropped 2 bases, with 14 bases sitting between them. From germline, CDR1 is LNHNV and CDR2 YYDKDF (reference sequence). DNA of the CDR3: TGTGCCACCGGGGTGGGGCAACTCACAGATACGCAGTATTTT. It translates to CATGVGQLTDTQYF.

This clonotype was detected a few times. The rearrangement links TRBV27 to TRBJ2-7; 13 nucleotides line up with TRBD2. Losses at the gene ends were 6 bases for V and 6 bases for J; bases not matched to a gene: 8. CDR1 is MNHEY and CDR2 is SMNVEV in the germline V gene (reference sequence). CDR3 length equals 15 residues. DNA of the CDR3: TGTGCCAGCAGCGAAACCGGGACTAGCGGGGCCGAGCAGTACTTC. Residues: CASSETGTSGAEQYF.

This clonotype was found a few times. The chain employs TRBV7-8 and TRBJ2-3; either TRBD1 or TRBD2 may fit D (5 bases each). The CDR3 spans 16 residues. Germline V gives CDR1 SGHVS, CDR2 FQNEAQ. V dropped 5 bases and J dropped 0 bases, with 15 bases sitting between them. The CDR3 loop is CASSPLGTLSTDTQYF. In DNA, the CDR3 is TGTGCCAGCAGCCCCCTCGGGACCTTAAGCACAGATACGCAGTATTTT. Drawing the rest from reference TRBV7-8 and TRBJ2-3, the complete variable domain is GAGVSQSPRYKVAKRGQDVALRCDPISGHVSLFWYQQALGQGPEFLTYFQNEAQLDKSGLPSDRFFAERPEGSVSTLKIQRTQQEDSAVYLCASSPLGTLSTDTQYFGPGTRLTVL.

In its sample, this clonotype was seen a few times. The chain is built from TRBV28 and TRBJ2-3; the match to TRBD1 covers 9 bases. The J segment lost 2 bases and the V segment lost 3 bases, leaving 6 bases of the junction unmatched. From germline, CDR1 is MDHEN and CDR2 SYDVKM. This CDR3 is 16 amino acids long. Here the CDR3 DNA reads TGTGCCAGCAGTTTCGGGTGGGACAGGGACACAGATACGCAGTATTTT. As protein: CASSFGWDRDTDTQYF.

This clonotype was recorded at least ten times. The rearrangement joins TRBV10-1 to TRBJ2-3, with 7 nucleotides matching TRBD2. CDR3 length equals 15 residues. CDR1 is WNHNN and CDR2 is SYGVQD in the germline V gene (reference sequence). Trimming removed 0 bases from V and 3 bases from J; junction bases left unmatched: 3. The CDR3 DNA is TGCGCCAGCAGTGAGTCTTTGGGAGGGACAGATACGCAGTATTTT. Protein product: CASSESLGGTDTQYF.

This clonotype was observed many times. The rearrangement links TRBV20-1 to TRBJ2-5; D is perhaps TRBD2 (6 bases). The CDR3 extends over 15 amino acids. Trimming pared 1 base from V and 5 bases from J, leaving 17 bases between. Germline V gives CDR1 DFQATT, CDR2 SNEGSKA (reference sequence). The CDR3: CSARGRLAWRETQYF. The CDR3 nucleotides are TGCAGTGCTAGAGGTCGGCTAGCGTGGAGGGAGACCCAGTACTTC.

The V gene is TRBV30, the J gene TRBJ2-5; D ambiguous. Trimming removed 0 bases at V and 4 bases at J, with 9 bases between. Germline assignment: CDR1 GTSNPN and CDR2 SVGIG (reference sequence). The CDR3 covers 13 residues. CDR3 loop: CAWSVAQRETQYF. The DNA for the CDR3 is TGTGCCTGGAGTGTAGCCCAGAGAGAGACCCAGTACTTC.

V usage is TRBV11-2 and J usage is TRBJ2-6; the D is unclear. CDR3 length: 18 residues. Germline CDR1 reads SGHAT; CDR2 reads FQNNGV. V was trimmed by 2 bases and J by 0 bases, leaving 14 bases between them. CDR3 sequence reads: CASSLRMAVNSGANVLTF. Here the CDR3 DNA reads TGTGCCAGCAGCTTACGGATGGCGGTTAACTCTGGGGCCAACGTCCTGACTTTC.

The J gene is TRBJ2-7, the V gene TRBV3-1; D might be TRBD1 or TRBD2, each matching 5 bases. This CDR3 is built from 14 residues. CDR1 is LGHDT, CDR2 YNNKEL, per germline (reference sequence). The V end lost 3 bases, the J end lost 7 bases, and 16 bases lay between the germline ends. CDR3 protein: CASSQGPLPWEQYF. In DNA form, the CDR3 reads TGTGCCAGCAGCCAGGGACCCCTCCCCTGGGAGCAGTACTTC.

The gene calls are TRBV7-2 and TRBJ2-7, with D possibly TRBD1 on 5 matching bases. Germline CDR1 reads SGHTA; CDR2 reads FQGNSA. V lost 1 base and J 7 bases, leaving 11 bases between the germline ends. The CDR3 spans 13 residues. CDR3 in amino acids: CASSLGRTTEQYF. CDR3 DNA sequence: TGTGCCAGCAGCTTAGGAAGGACAACGGAGCAGTACTTC.

The rearrangement links TRBV11-2 to TRBJ2-1, with 11 bases lining up with TRBD2. The CDR3 is made up of 15 amino acids. V lost 6 bases to trimming and J lost 5 bases; unmatched junction nucleotides: 6. Per the germline V gene, CDR1 is SGHAT and CDR2 is FQNNGV. CDR3 amino acids: CASRPTSGANNEQFF. The CDR3 nucleotides read TGTGCCAGCAGGCCGACTAGCGGGGCTAACAATGAGCAGTTCTTC.

This clonotype was recorded many times. The J gene is TRBJ2-2, the V gene TRBV7-2, with 8 nucleotides matching TRBD1. Germline-derived CDR1 and CDR2 are SGHTA and FQGNSA. The CDR3 spans 15 residues. V lost 3 bases and J lost 3; bases outside the gene matches: 3. The CDR3 reads CASSFDRGYTGELFF. In DNA, the CDR3 is TGTGCCAGCAGCTTCGACAGGGGTTACACCGGGGAGCTGTTTTTT.

This clonotype was detected a few times. The chain carries TRBV6-1 and TRBJ1-5; 9 bases align to TRBD1. This CDR3 is 15 amino acids long. With 5 bases clipped from V and 2 bases from J, the junction kept 4 bases outside the gene matches. CDR1 and CDR2 (germline): MNHNS, SASEGT. The CDR3 spells CASSPWDRGNQPQHF. The CDR3, as DNA: TGTGCCAGCAGTCCCTGGGACAGGGGCAATCAGCCCCAGCATTTT.

CDR3 residues: CASSQSASGATDTQYF. The DNA for the CDR3 is TGTGCCAGCAGCCAATCCGCTAGCGGGGCAACAGATACGCAGTATTTT. The J gene is TRBJ2-3, the V gene TRBV4-2, with TRBD2 identical over 9 bases. Trimming took 2 bases from V and 3 from J; bases not matched to a gene: 6. In germline, CDR1 is LGHNA, CDR2 YNFKEQ. The length of the CDR3 is 16 residues.

This clonotype was picked up a small number of times. The chain couples TRBV24-1 to TRBJ2-5, with D perhaps TRBD1 (8 bases). Deletions cut 5 bases from V and 4 bases from J, with 19 bases between. The CDR3 is 16 amino acids. The V gene's germline CDR1 is KGHDR and CDR2 SFDVKD. The CDR3, as DNA: TGTGCCACCAGTGTCACAGGGGGGGGGGACGGAGAGACCCAGTACTTC. Residues: CATSVTGGGDGETQYF.

The genes are TRBV24-1 and TRBJ2-5; D unresolved. The V end was cut by 0 bases, the J end by 5 bases, with 9 bases between. This CDR3 contains 14 residues. Germline CDR1 reads KGHDR; CDR2 reads SFDVKD. CDR3 sequence: CATSDLLTGETQYF. The CDR3 DNA is TGTGCCACCAGTGATTTGCTCACCGGGGAGACCCAGTACTTC.